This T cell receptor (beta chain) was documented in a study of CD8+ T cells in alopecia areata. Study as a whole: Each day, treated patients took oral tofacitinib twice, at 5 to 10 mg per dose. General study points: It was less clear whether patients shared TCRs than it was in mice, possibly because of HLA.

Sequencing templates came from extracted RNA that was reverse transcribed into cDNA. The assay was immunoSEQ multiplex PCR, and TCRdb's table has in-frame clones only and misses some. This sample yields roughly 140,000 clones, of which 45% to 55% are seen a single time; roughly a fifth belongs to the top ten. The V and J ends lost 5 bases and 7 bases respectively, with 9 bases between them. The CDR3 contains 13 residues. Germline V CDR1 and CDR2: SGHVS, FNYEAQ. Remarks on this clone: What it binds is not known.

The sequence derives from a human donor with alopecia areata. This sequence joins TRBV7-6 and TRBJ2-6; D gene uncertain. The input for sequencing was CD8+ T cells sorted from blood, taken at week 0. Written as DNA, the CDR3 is TGTGCCAGCAGCCCCCCCGGAGCCAACGTCCTGACTTTC. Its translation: CASSPPGANVLTF. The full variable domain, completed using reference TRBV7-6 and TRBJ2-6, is GAGVSQSPRYKVTKRGQDVALRCDPISGHVSLYWYRQALGQGPEFLTYFNYEAQQDKSGLPNDRFSAERPEGSISTLTIQRTEQRDSAMYRCASSPPGANVLTFGAGSRLTVL.